A single TCR beta chain is shown here with its context. No cognate antigen has been identified for it. Base-call qualities are not available, and no considerably larger clone is one nucleotide away. The CDR3 regions of human TCRbeta chains were analyzed by immunosequencing. On the study's bioinformatics: Repertoire TCRs were matched against a reference library of SARS-CoV-2-specific TCRs generated with the MIRA antigen-specificity platform. Breadth meant the fraction of unique TCRs that were SARS-CoV-2-associated, whereas depth meant the fraction of total T cells that were SARS-CoV-2-associated. Each spike-specific TCR was assigned to its reactive spike region and to a CD4 or CD8 class using the MIRA data. Log10-transformed breadth and depth values were compared by one-way ANOVA with Sidak's multiple comparisons tests. TCRdb holds this immuneACCESS table with in-frame rearrangements only. Some clones are missing; in checked studies, unresolved V genes explain under half, and the rest has no known cause. That table supplies the V and J calls and clone size; D and trimming were determined from the DNA. A total of approximately 100,000 clones appear in this sample, less than 90% of them only once. The biggest ten clones account for 16% of the sample.

These data originate in a study of T cell responses to AZD1222 COVID-19 vaccine (dated by TCRdb to the early 2020s). A note on the overall study: AZD1222 recipients with second doses at about 4 weeks or about 12 weeks were pooled, because spike-specific TCR depth and breadth did not differ between schedules. Trial participants were enrolled into age subgroups of 18-55, 56-69 and 70-plus years, which contained 148, 28 and 57 TCR-sequenced participants, respectively. A total of 230 to 250 trial participants underwent TCR sequencing, of whom 200 to 220 received two doses of AZD1222 and around 25 received two doses of the MenACWY control vaccine.

The sample's time point label is to be understood as: baseline before first vaccination. Vaccinee samples were obtained from the UK trials COV001 and COV002, which included a single-blind randomized controlled phase 2/3 trial of AZD1222 (ChAdOx1 nCoV-19) in healthy adults. Trial participant PBMC samples were collected at day 0 and day 28 after the second dose for TCRbeta chain sequencing. What the authors observed across the whole study: Participants were mostly white British and included more females than males, and it was suggested by the authors that clonal diversity may have been underestimated. In the small 56-69-year group, the increase in depth fell short of significance, most likely because of low power. The vaccine-associated CD4 TCRs covered the entire spike protein, and the dominant responses fell in regions 160-218 and 743-854. Nearly half of unique spike-specific TCRs reportedly recognized epitopes outside regions mutated in the B.1.351 and B.1.1.7 variants. A significant rise in spike-specific TCR breadth and depth was observed after two AZD1222 doses relative to day 0 and relative to MenACWY recipients. Conclusions about previously exposed vaccinees are limited, since just 6 or 7 AZD1222 recipients were seropositive for SARS-CoV-2 at baseline. Because no samples from the day 14 peak response were available, repertoires could be characterized only after the peak T cell response.

This TCR was sampled from an adult in good health. The source was peripheral blood, collected on day 0 of AZD1222 vaccination.

The DNA sequence is given as TGTGCCAGTAGCTGGACAGGGCCCTATAGCAATCAGCCCCAGCATTTT. The resulting protein is CASSWTGPYSNQPQHF. This chain is built from TRBV19 and TRBJ1-5, and 8 bases in between align with TRBD1. CDR1 and CDR2 were assigned from the germline V gene (reference sequence) as LNHDA and SQIVND. From the cysteine through the phenylalanine, the CDR3 covers 16 amino acids. Only the CDR3 DNA is retained, 48 bases long and in frame from the first base. Germline trimming amounts to 6 bases on V and 0 bases on J, with 7 as the count of junction bases outside the gene matches.